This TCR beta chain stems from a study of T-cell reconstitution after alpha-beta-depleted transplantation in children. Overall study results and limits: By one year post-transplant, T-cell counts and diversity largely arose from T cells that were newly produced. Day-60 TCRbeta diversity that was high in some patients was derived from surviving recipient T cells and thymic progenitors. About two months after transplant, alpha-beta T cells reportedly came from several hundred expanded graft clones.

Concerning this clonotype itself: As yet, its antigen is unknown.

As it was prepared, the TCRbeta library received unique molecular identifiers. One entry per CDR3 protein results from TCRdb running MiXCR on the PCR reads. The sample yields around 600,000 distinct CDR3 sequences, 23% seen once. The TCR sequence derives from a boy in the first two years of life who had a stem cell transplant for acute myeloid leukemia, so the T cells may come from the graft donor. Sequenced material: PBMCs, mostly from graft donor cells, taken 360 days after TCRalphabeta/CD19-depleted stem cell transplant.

The CDR3 nucleotides read TGCGCCAGCAGCCACTCGGACAGACTAAATGAAAAACTGTTTTTT. Its protein is CASSHSDRLNEKLFF. The chain employs TRBV4-1 and TRBJ1-4; D may be TRBD1 (6 bases). Germline V lookup: CDR1 MGHRA, CDR2 YSYEKL. The CDR3 is 15 amino acids. Trimming took 3 bases from V and 5 from J, leaving 13 bases between them.